The following is a T cell receptor (beta chain) sequence with its context. These data are taken from a study of control samples from healthy donors and cancer patients. The protocol was immunoSEQ multiplex PCR, while the TCRdb copy is restricted to in-frame clones and leaves out a portion. This sample yields some 220,000 clones, of which 85% to 95% are seen a single time; 1.5% belongs to the top ten. This clonotype originated in a middle-aged man in good health. Material for sequencing was blood.

CDR3 protein: CASKRADTQYF. CDR3 DNA: TGTGCCAGCAAACGGGCAGATACGCAGTATTTT. The chain employs TRBV6-5 and TRBJ2-3; no clear D gene. This CDR3 region has 11 residues. From germline, CDR1 is MNHEY and CDR2 SVGAGI. V was trimmed by 7 bases and J by 4 bases, leaving 6 bases between them.